Here is one T cell receptor (beta chain) with its context. Its antigen is currently unknown. Germline loops: CDR1 MGHRA, CDR2 YSYEKL. The CDR3 spans 15 residues. Trimming left V 0 bases short and J 3 bases short, with 12 bases between. This specimen belongs to a study of graft-versus-host responses after intestinal transplantation. Study information: Multivisceral, liver-intestinal, or isolated intestinal transplants were given to recipients.

Here immunoSEQ multiplex PCR was the method, and the copy in TCRdb shows in-frame clones only, minus some. The sample includes about 86,000 clones, about 91% of them seen just once. This TCR derives from a human donor who received an intestinal transplant. The chain uses TRBV4-1 and TRBJ2-7; D is undetermined. The sequenced sample was unstimulated CD8+ T cells sorted from spleen or lymph node cells, obtained before intestinal transplant. CDR3 protein: CASSQDPRPNYEQYF. The CDR3 DNA follows: TGCGCCAGCAGCCAAGATCCCAGGCCTAACTACGAGCAGTACTTC.